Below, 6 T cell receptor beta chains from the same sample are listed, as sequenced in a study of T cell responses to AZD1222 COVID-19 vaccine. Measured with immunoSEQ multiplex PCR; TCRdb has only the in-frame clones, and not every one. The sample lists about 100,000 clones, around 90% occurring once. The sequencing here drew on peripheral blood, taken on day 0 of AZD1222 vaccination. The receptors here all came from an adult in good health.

The CDR3 sequence is CAWSRQGTEAFF. The CDR3 bases are TGTGCCTGGAGTCGACAGGGCACTGAAGCTTTCTTT. The chain combines TRBV30 with TRBJ1-1; 7 nucleotides line up with TRBD1. V was clipped by 2 bases and J by 4 bases; unmatched bases: 1. CDR3 length equals 12 residues. Germline loops: CDR1 GTSNPN, CDR2 SVGIG (reference sequence).

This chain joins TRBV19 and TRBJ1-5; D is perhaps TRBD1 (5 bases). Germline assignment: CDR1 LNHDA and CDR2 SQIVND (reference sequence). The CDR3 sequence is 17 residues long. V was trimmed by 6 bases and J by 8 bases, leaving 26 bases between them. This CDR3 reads CASRGPSRPSREKPQHF. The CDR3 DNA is TGTGCCAGTAGGGGACCCTCGCGGCCATCCCGGGAGAAGCCCCAGCATTTT.

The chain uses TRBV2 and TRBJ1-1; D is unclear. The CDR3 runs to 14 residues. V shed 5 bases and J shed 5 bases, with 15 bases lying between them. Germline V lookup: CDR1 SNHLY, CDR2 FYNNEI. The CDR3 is CASSTLPRETEAFF. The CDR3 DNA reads TGTGCCAGCAGTACTCTGCCCCGGGAAACTGAAGCTTTCTTT.

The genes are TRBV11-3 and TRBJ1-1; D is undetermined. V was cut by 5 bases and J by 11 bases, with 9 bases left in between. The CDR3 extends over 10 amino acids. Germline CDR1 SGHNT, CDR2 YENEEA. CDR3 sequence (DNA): TGTGCCAGCAGCCGCCGTGGGGCTTTCTTT. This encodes CASSRRGAFF. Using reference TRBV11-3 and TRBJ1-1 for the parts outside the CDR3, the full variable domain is EAGVVQSPRYKIIEKKQPVAFWCNPISGHNTLYWYLQNLGQGPELLIRYENEEAVDDSQLPKDRFSAERLKGVDSTLKIQPAELGDSAVYLCASSRRGAFFGQGTRLTVV.

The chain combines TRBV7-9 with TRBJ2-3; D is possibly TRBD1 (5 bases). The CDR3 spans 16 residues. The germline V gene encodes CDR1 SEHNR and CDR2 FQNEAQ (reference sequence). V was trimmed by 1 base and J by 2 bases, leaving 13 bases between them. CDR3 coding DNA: TGTGCCAGCAGCTTAGGGGGCGCAGGTTACACAGATACGCAGTATTTT. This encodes CASSLGGAGYTDTQYF. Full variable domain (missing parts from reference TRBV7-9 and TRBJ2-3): DTGVSQNPRHKITKRGQNVTFRCDPISEHNRLYWYRQTLGQGPEFLTYFQNEAQLEKSRLLSDRFSAERPKGSFSTLEIQRTEQGDSAMYLCASSLGGAGYTDTQYFGPGTRLTVL.

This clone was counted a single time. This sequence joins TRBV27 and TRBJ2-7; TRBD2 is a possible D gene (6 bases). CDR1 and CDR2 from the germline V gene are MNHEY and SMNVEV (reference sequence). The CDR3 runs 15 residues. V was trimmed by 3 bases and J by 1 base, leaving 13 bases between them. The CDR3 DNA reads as TGTGCCAGCAGTTTTCAACCCGGGACTTCCTACGAGCAGTACTTC. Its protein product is CASSFQPGTSYEQYF.